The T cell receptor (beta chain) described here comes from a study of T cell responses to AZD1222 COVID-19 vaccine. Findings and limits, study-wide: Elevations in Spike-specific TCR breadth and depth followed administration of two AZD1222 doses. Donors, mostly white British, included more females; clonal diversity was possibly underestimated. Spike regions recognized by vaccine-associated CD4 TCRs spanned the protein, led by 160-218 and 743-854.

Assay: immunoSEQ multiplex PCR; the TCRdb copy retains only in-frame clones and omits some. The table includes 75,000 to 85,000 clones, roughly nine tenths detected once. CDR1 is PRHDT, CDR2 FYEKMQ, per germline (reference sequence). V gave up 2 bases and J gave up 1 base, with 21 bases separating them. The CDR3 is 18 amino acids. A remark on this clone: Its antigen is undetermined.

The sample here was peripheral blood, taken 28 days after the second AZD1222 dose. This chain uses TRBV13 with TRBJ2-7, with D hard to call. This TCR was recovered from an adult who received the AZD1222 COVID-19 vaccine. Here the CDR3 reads CASSLSPTRPRGSYEQYF. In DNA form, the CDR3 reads TGTGCCAGCAGCTTATCTCCGACACGACCAAGAGGATCCTACGAGCAGTACTTC.